The sequence of this TCR beta chain was determined in a study of T cell repertoires in ileal Crohn's disease. Libraries were prepared by immunoSEQ multiplex PCR; TCRdb keeps only in-frame clonotypes and omits some of them. The table includes 30,000 or so clones, about 81% detected once. Regarding this clone: What it binds is not known.

Study-level results: Active smokers at surgery had more clonal expansions than non-smokers.

The V and J ends lost 4 bases and 4 bases respectively, with 13 bases between them. The CDR3 has 15 residues. The germline V gene has CDR1 SNHLY and CDR2 FYNNEI. This receptor was obtained from an adult with Crohn's disease. Sequencing was done on a sample of ileal tissue. The chain uses TRBV2 and TRBJ2-2, with D possibly being TRBD2 (5 bases). The CDR3 reads CASSVEGRGTGELFF. CDR3 sequence (DNA): TGTGCCAGCAGTGTGGAAGGTCGGGGCACCGGGGAGCTGTTTTTT. The whole variable domain, remainder taken from reference TRBV2 and TRBJ2-2, is EPEVTQTPSHQVTQMGQEVILRCVPISNHLYFYWYRQILGQKVEFLVSFYNNEISEKSEIFDDQFSVERPDGSNFTLKIRSTKLEDSAMYFCASSVEGRGTGELFFGEGSRLTVL.